The TCR beta chain under discussion was sequenced for a study of blood T cells in healthy people across ages. With regard to this clonotype: The antigen remains unidentified.

Through a sample-barcoded 5' primer and a J-beta primer mix, a second PCR was run for roughly 7 to 12 cycles. TCRdb used MiXCR to reprocess the 5' RACE reads, holding one entry per CDR3 protein. This table has about 780,000 distinct CDR3 sequences, about 42% appearing once. Notes on the study in general: Not knowing donor CMV status may have confounded expanded clonotype changes. Comparison with aged donors showed that long-lived donors had more naive CD4+ cells and higher diversity.

CDR1 is SGHRS and CDR2 is YFSETQ in the germline V gene. This CDR3 has 17 amino acids. V gave up 6 bases and J gave up 3 bases; unmatched junction bases: 13. The sample consisted of blood. The chain recombines TRBV5-1 with TRBJ1-3; 9 bases fit TRBD1. This clonotype was sampled from an elderly man in good health. For the CDR3, the DNA is TGCGCCAGCACCCCGGGAGGGACAGGGAGCTTTGGAAACACCATATATTTT. Translating gives CASTPGGTGSFGNTIYF.